The rows below give T cell receptor beta chains drawn from one sample of a study of T cells in Graves' hyperthyroidism and ophthalmopathy. TCRdb re-called the multiplex PCR reads through MiXCR, storing one row per CDR3 protein. The sample lists nearly 600,000 distinct CDR3 sequences, about 15% occurring once. Sequencing used blood. The receptors were sampled from a woman aged 30 to 39 with Graves' hyperthyroidism that later progressed to Graves' ophthalmopathy. Each CDR3 is given with its conserved first and last residue. Each record gives: V gene, J gene, clone size, D gene, CDR3 protein. A D gene is named only where the DNA matches it firmly. The size of a clone is reported for some rows only, either as once, few or many, or as a class for expanded clones.

V: TRBV7-9; J: TRBJ2-7; size: .; D: TRBD2; CDR3: CASGPSGSAYEQYF
V: TRBV6-2/TRBV6-3; J: TRBJ1-2; size: many; D: TRBD1; CDR3: CASSERDRGLSNYGYTF
V: TRBV20-1; J: TRBJ1-2; size: many; D: .; CDR3: CSAPLGYGYTF
V: TRBV12-3/TRBV12-4; J: TRBJ2-7; size: few; D: .; CDR3: CASSTGQSYEQYF
V: TRBV5-4; J: TRBJ2-5; size: many; D: .; CDR3: CASSPGWGETQYF
V: TRBV7-7; J: TRBJ1-4; size: .; D: TRBD1; CDR3: CASSLDRGCEKLFF
V: TRBV2; J: TRBJ1-4; size: few; D: .; CDR3: CASSESIKEKLFF
V: TRBV12-3/TRBV12-4; J: TRBJ2-1; size: few; D: TRBD2; CDR3: CASSGLAGEFHNVQFF
V: TRBV5-1; J: TRBJ1-1; size: many; D: .; CDR3: CASSLEGAEAFF
V: TRBV7-9; J: TRBJ2-5; size: many; D: TRBD2; CDR3: CASSLDGRDGETQYF
V: TRBV19; J: TRBJ2-1; size: many; D: .; CDR3: CASSMFADSYNEQFF
V: TRBV3-1; J: TRBJ1-1; size: many; D: .; CDR3: CASSQKGNTEAFF
V: TRBV2; J: TRBJ1-1; size: many; D: TRBD1; CDR3: CASSEARTGGTEAFF
V: TRBV27; J: TRBJ2-7; size: .; D: .; CDR3: CASSRASDGAYEQYF
V: TRBV5-5; J: TRBJ2-1; size: .; D: .; CDR3: CASSFRNSYNEQFF
V: TRBV18; J: TRBJ1-6; size: many; D: .; CDR3: CASSPRGGQSNSPLHF
V: TRBV10-3; J: TRBJ1-6; size: many; D: .; CDR3: CAISDPQGLDSPLHF
V: TRBV28; J: TRBJ1-4; size: many; D: .; CDR3: CASSLPPANEKLFF
V: TRBV12-3/TRBV12-4; J: TRBJ2-1; size: many; D: TRBD2; CDR3: CASRPLAGGGNEQFF
V: TRBV10-3; J: TRBJ1-4; size: many; D: TRBD1; CDR3: CAISGTGKEKLFF
V: TRBV6-5; J: TRBJ2-7; size: many; D: TRBD2; CDR3: CASSYSRGTSMPNYEQYF
V: TRBV12-3/TRBV12-4; J: TRBJ2-7; size: many; D: .; CDR3: CASSFQSASYEQYF
V: TRBV6-1; J: TRBJ1-2; size: many; D: .; CDR3: CASMGQGEGYTF
V: TRBV28; J: TRBJ1-5; size: many; D: TRBD1; CDR3: CASSWPLQGADSNQPQHF
V: TRBV10-3; J: TRBJ1-3; size: many; D: .; CDR3: CAIRPNGQSSGNTIYF
V: TRBV7-8; J: TRBJ1-3; size: many; D: .; CDR3: CASSLGVGNTIYF
V: TRBV6-1; J: TRBJ1-5; size: many; D: .; CDR3: CASSEDRTRGPQHF
V: TRBV7-3; J: TRBJ1-1; size: many; D: .; CDR3: CASSTHQVTEAFF
V: TRBV12-5; J: TRBJ1-2; size: many; D: .; CDR3: CASGLVGGQIYTF
V: TRBV6-1; J: TRBJ2-7; size: .; D: .; CDR3: CASRNSIDYGYEQYF
V: TRBV7-9; J: TRBJ2-7; size: few; D: .; CDR3: CASSLPHGSYEQYF
V: TRBV10-3; J: TRBJ2-5; size: many; D: .; CDR3: CATLGGETQYF
V: TRBV12-3/TRBV12-4; J: TRBJ2-5; size: many; D: .; CDR3: CASTAAGKETQYF
V: TRBV5-1; J: TRBJ2-7; size: many; D: .; CDR3: CASSPGAADYEQYF
V: TRBV6-1; J: TRBJ2-5; size: many; D: TRBD2; CDR3: CASSEGGLAGQETQYF
V: TRBV2; J: TRBJ2-2; size: .; D: .; CDR3: CASSEARPPTGELFF
V: TRBV29-1; J: TRBJ2-1; size: many; D: .; CDR3: CSVETVPNEQFF
V: TRBV4-1; J: TRBJ2-3; size: .; D: .; CDR3: CASSPDFTDTQYF
V: TRBV28; J: TRBJ1-5; size: .; D: TRBD1; CDR3: CASSLWAGQGKDQPQHF
V: TRBV29-1; J: TRBJ2-5; size: .; D: TRBD2; CDR3: CSVAGLAGMETQYF
V: TRBV12-3/TRBV12-4; J: TRBJ2-1; size: many; D: .; CDR3: CASSLVRSSGRNEQFF
V: TRBV4-2; J: TRBJ2-5; size: many; D: .; CDR3: CASSQESGRETQYF
V: TRBV5-6; J: TRBJ2-7; size: many; D: TRBD1; CDR3: CASSPLQGVYEQYF
V: TRBV20-1; J: TRBJ2-5; size: many; D: .; CDR3: CSARDWGGGGETQYF
V: TRBV12-5; J: TRBJ2-5; size: many; D: TRBD1; CDR3: CAGGPRGLVETQYF
V: TRBV27; J: TRBJ1-2; size: many; D: TRBD1; CDR3: CASSSKTVWTGQDTNYGYTF
V: TRBV6-1; J: TRBJ2-5; size: many; D: TRBD2; CDR3: CASSEFRGEETQYF
V: TRBV20-1; J: TRBJ1-1; size: .; D: .; CDR3: CSASRIGEAFF
V: TRBV30; J: TRBJ2-3; size: many; D: .; CDR3: CAWRRGSADTQYF
V: TRBV19; J: TRBJ2-1; size: .; D: .; CDR3: CASQIDVSSYNEQFF
V: TRBV6-2/TRBV6-3; J: TRBJ2-1; size: .; D: .; CDR3: CASSGGHNEQFF
V: TRBV29-1; J: TRBJ2-3; size: many; D: .; CDR3: CSATGSGPDTQYF
V: TRBV9; J: TRBJ1-2; size: .; D: .; CDR3: CASSVDTTSGYTF
V: TRBV15; J: TRBJ2-1; size: many; D: TRBD1; CDR3: CATSFRDRDEQFF
V: TRBV7-9; J: TRBJ2-1; size: .; D: TRBD2; CDR3: CASSAGGLYNEQFF
V: TRBV6-1; J: TRBJ2-5; size: many; D: .; CDR3: CASSEVGQETQYF
V: TRBV27; J: TRBJ1-6; size: many; D: .; CDR3: CASSLSEGVFDSPLHF
V: TRBV6-1; J: TRBJ2-7; size: few; D: .; CDR3: CASRDPLWNEQYF
V: TRBV10-1; J: TRBJ2-1; size: .; D: TRBD2; CDR3: CASLALWTSGREREGYNEQFF
V: TRBV7-9; J: TRBJ2-2; size: few; D: TRBD2; CDR3: CASSQTSGTNTGELFF